Presented here are 7 T cell receptor beta chains from one specimen sequenced in a study of shared clonotypes between healthy human individuals. Sequencing was performed with immunoSEQ multiplex PCR; in TCRdb, only in-frame clones are kept and a portion is missing. The top ten hold roughly 0.34% of the sample, which has under 2.5 million clones, 92% seen once. The sample taken for sequencing was naive CD4+ T cells from PBMCs. Subset of the sample: CD45RA+ positively selected. The source is a man aged 18 to 35 in good health. Some clones in this sample may be carry-over from other donors' samples.

The V call is TRBV4-2, the J call TRBJ2-3; tentatively, D is TRBD2 (7 bases). Trimming took off 1 base at V and 5 bases at J, with 19 bases between the two ends. This CDR3 has 17 amino acids. Germline V gene lookup returns CDR1 LGHNA and CDR2 YNFKEQ. In nucleotides, the CDR3 is TGTGCCAGCAGCCAAGGACTCCCAGGGAGGGGGATAGATACGCAGTATTTT. Amino acids: CASSQGLPGRGIDTQYF.

This chain connects TRBV28 to TRBJ1-5; D unclear. The CDR3 is 15 residues long. Germline assignment: CDR1 MDHEN and CDR2 SYDVKM. Trimming pared 5 bases from V and 1 base from J, leaving 12 bases between. CDR3 protein: CASSPHIGSNQPQHF. CDR3 DNA: TGTGCCAGCAGTCCGCACATCGGCAGCAATCAGCCCCAGCATTTT.

This clone appeared once. This chain connects TRBV25-1 to TRBJ2-7, with 7 bases lining up with TRBD1. The V gene's germline CDR1 is MGHDK and CDR2 SYGVNS. There are 14 residues in the CDR3. V lost 5 bases to trimming and J lost 5 bases; unmatched junction nucleotides: 9. The CDR3, as DNA: TGTGCCAGCAGTATACAGGGGATGTTGCACGAGCAGTACTTC. Its translation is CASSIQGMLHEQYF.

Regarding this clone: Other DNA sequences in the sample encode the same CDR3. The genes are TRBV11-3 and TRBJ2-5; D is uncertain. Germline assignment: CDR1 SGHNT and CDR2 YENEEA. The CDR3 runs 13 residues. V was pared by 1 base and J by 5 bases, with 8 bases between. CDR3 region: CASSLVPGETQYF. CDR3 DNA: TGTGCCAGCAGCTTAGTTCCTGGGGAGACCCAGTACTTC.

The rearrangement uses TRBV30 and TRBJ2-7, with 7 bases matching TRBD2. This CDR3 is 17 amino acids long. The trim removed 4 bases at V and 2 bases at J, leaving 17 bases unmatched. CDR1 is GTSNPN and CDR2 is SVGIG in the germline V gene (reference sequence). The DNA of the CDR3 is TGTGCCTGGACCCTAGCGTTGGGGGGGAGGAGAACCTACGAGCAGTACTTC. Protein sequence: CAWTLALGGRRTYEQYF.

V gene TRBV4-3 combines with J gene TRBJ2-5, with 14 bases that match TRBD2. V shed 0 bases, J shed 4 bases, and the junction held 10 bases outside the gene matches. This CDR3 spans 19 amino acids. From germline, CDR1 is LGHNA and CDR2 YSLEER. The CDR3 spells CASSQDSRGLAGEAETQYF. The CDR3 DNA follows: TGCGCCAGCAGCCAAGATTCGCGGGGACTAGCGGGAGAGGCAGAGACCCAGTACTTC.

The rearrangement joins TRBV18 to TRBJ2-1; possible D gene TRBD2, 5 bases. CDR3 length: 11 residues. V was shortened by 4 bases and J by 12 bases, with 10 bases between the two germline ends. Germline V gives CDR1 KGHSH, CDR2 LQKENI. CDR3 coding DNA: TGTGCCAGCTCACAGGGAGTGGGGCAGTTCTTC. It yields the protein CASSQGVGQFF.